Included here is one TCR beta chain sequence, with context. Its antigen is unknown. The source of the sample is a study of cytomegalovirus exposure and HLA in healthy donors. Looked up from germline, CDR1 is SGHTA and CDR2 is FQGTGA. The CDR3 extends over 15 amino acids. V trimming: 2 bases; J trimming: 3 bases; junction bases outside the gene matches: 6. Study findings and constraints: Solely CMV serostatus was available to characterize immune exposure. Cytomegalovirus association was listed for about 150 TCR beta chains.

The PCR made use of 60 Vbeta and 13 Jbeta primers. The data were produced by immunoSEQ multiplex PCR, yet TCRdb's version contains in-frame clones alone and is incomplete. The sample holds some 70,000 clones, less than 70% seen once. The sequence was collected from a woman aged 30 to 39 in good health and CMV-seronegative. The sample comprised PBMCs. The J gene is TRBJ2-7, the V gene TRBV7-3, with 8 nucleotides matching TRBD2. CDR3 DNA: TGTGCCAGCAGCTTAGGGACTAGTGGGATCTACGAGCAGTACTTC. This translates into CASSLGTSGIYEQYF.